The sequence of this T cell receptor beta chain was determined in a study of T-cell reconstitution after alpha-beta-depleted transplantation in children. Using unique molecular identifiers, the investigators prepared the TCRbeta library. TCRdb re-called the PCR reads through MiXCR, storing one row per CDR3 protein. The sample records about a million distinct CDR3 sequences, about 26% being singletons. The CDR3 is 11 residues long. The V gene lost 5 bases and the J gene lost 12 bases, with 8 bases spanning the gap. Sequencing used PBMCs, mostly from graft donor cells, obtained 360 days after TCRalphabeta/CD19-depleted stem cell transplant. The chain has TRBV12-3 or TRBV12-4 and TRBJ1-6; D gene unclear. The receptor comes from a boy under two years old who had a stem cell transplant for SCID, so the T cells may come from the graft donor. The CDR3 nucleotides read TGTGCCAGCAGTCGCCCTGGACCCCTCCACTTT. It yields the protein CASSRPGPLHF.